The source of this T cell receptor beta chain is a study of CD4+ T cells in melanoma (dated by TCRdb to 2022 to 2024). Notes on the research overall: The study investigated neoantigen-specific CD4+ T cells in human melanoma. Overall study results and their limits: Neoantigen-specific CD4+ T cells were reported to be correlated with the function of CD8+ T cells, macrophages and B cells. Neoantigen-specific CD4+ T cells in melanoma were reported to show diverse differentiation states.

Measured from the cysteine to the phenylalanine, the CDR3 is 14 residues long. Only the CDR3 DNA stays, 42 bases, in frame from base 1. The germline V gene encodes CDR1 GTSNPN and CDR2 SVGIG (reference sequence). V was cut back by 4 bases and J by 4 bases, leaving a gap of 16 bases between them. As regards this clone: Its antigen is currently not known. Per-nucleotide qualities are absent, and no much larger clonotype sits a single base away.

The method behind the library was the immunoSEQ multiplex PCR assay. The table was pulled from immuneACCESS by TCRdb, which kept in-frame rearrangements only. Such tables lose some clones; where checked, under half of the loss comes from unresolved V genes, and the rest has no known cause. Across this sample there are 3,700 or so clones, with around 60% seen only once. Together, the top ten hold less than 25% of the sample. The donors were people with melanoma. The sequence was obtained from a human donor with melanoma. This receptor chain uses TRBV30 and TRBJ1-2, with the D gene uncertain. The sequenced sample consisted of cells from a culture (not recorded whether cultured in vitro). The CDR3 amino acid sequence is: CAWNSWESSYGYTF. The sequenced DNA: TGTGCCTGGAATAGTTGGGAGAGCTCCTATGGCTACACCTTC. This CDR3, with the reference TRBV30 and TRBJ1-2 proteins standing in past its ends, gives the full variable domain SQTIHQWPATLVQPVGSPLSLECTVEGTSNPNLYWYRQAAGRGLQLLFYSVGIGQISSEVPQNLSASRPQDRQFILSSKKLLLSDSGFYLCAWNSWESSYGYTFGSGTRLTVV.